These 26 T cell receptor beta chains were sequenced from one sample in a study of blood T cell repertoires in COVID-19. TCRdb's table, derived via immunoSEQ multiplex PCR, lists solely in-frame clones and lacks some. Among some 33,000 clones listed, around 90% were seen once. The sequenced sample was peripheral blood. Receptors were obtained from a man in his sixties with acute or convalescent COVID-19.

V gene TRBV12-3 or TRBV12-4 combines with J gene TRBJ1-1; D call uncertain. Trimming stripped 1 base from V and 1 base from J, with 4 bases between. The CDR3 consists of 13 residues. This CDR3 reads CASSLGQNTEAFF. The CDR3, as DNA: TGTGCCAGCAGTTTAGGACAGAACACTGAAGCTTTCTTT.

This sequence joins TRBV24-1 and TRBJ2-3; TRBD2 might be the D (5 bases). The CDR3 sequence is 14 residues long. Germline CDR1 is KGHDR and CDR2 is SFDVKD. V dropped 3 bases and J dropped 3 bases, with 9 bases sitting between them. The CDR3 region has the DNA TGTGCCACCAGTGATCGGGGAATTACAGATACGCAGTATTTT. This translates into CATSDRGITDTQYF.

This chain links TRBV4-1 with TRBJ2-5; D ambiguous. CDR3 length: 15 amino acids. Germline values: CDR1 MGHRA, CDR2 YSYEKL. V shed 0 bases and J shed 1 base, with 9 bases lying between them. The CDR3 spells CASSQEAVFQETQYF. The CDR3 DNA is TGCGCCAGCAGCCAAGAGGCTGTCTTCCAAGAGACCCAGTACTTC.

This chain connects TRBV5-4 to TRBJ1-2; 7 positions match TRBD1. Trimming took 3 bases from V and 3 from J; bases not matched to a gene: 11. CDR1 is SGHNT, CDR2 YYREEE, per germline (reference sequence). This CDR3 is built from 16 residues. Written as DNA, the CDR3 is TGTGCCAGCAGCTGGACCCCGCGACAGGGCGACTATGGCTACACCTTC. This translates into CASSWTPRQGDYGYTF.

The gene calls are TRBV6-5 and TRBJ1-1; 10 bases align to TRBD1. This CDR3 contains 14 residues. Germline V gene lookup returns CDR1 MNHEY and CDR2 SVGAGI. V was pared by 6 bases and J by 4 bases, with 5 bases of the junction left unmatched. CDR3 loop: CASSQDRGSTEAFF. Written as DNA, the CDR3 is TGTGCCAGCAGCCAGGACAGGGGGTCCACTGAAGCTTTCTTT.

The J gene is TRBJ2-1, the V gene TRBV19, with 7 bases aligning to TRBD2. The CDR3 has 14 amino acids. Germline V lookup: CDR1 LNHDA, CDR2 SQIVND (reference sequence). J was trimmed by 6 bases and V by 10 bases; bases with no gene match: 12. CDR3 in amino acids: CATSRLAGANEQFF. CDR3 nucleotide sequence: TGTGCCACCTCCCGACTAGCAGGCGCCAATGAGCAGTTCTTC.

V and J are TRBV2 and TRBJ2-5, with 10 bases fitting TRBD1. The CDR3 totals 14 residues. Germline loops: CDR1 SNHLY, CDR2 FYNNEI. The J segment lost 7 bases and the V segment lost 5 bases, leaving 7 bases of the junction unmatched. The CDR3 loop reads CASSTDRGQVTQYF. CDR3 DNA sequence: TGTGCCAGCAGTACAGACAGGGGGCAGGTGACCCAGTACTTC.

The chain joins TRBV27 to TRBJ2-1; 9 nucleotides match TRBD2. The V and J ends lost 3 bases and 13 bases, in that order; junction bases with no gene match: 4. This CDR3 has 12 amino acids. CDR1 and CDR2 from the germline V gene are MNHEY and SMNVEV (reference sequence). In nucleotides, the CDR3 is TGTGCCAGCAGTTTTAGCGGGAGTTTACAGTTCTTC. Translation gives CASSFSGSLQFF.

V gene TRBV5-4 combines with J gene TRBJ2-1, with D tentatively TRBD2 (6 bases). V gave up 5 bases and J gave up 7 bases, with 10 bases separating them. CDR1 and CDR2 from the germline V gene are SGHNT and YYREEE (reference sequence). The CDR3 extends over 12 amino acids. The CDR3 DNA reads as TGTGCCAGCAGTGGCGGGAAGAATGAGCAGTTCTTC. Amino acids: CASSGGKNEQFF.

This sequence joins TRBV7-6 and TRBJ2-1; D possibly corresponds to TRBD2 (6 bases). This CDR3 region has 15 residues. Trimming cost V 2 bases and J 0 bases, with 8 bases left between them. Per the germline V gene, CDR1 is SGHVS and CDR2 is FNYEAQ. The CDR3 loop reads CASSLRGTSYNEQFF. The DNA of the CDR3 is TGTGCCAGCAGCTTACGGGGGACCTCCTACAATGAGCAGTTCTTC.

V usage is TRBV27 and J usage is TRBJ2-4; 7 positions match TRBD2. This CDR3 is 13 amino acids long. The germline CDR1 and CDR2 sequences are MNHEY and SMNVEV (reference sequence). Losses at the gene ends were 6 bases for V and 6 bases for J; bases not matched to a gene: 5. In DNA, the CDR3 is TGTGCCAGCAGCCCCCCGGGGGGAAACATTCAGTACTTC. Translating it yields CASSPPGGNIQYF.

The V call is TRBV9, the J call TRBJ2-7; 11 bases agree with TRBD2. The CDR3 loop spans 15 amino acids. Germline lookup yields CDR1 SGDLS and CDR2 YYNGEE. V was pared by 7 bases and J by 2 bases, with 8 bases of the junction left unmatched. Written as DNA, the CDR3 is TGTGCCAGCGGGGGAGGGACTAGCGGTACCTACGAGCAGTACTTC. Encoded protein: CASGGGTSGTYEQYF.

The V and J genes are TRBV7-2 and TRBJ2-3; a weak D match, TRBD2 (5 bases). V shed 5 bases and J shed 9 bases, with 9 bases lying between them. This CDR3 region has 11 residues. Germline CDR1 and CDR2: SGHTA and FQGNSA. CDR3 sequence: CASSQTKTQYF. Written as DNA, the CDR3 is TGTGCCAGCAGCCAGACTAAAACGCAGTATTTT.

This chain's CDR3 is CASSFLTYGYTF. CDR3 DNA sequence: TGTGCCAGTAGTTTTTTAACTTATGGCTACACCTTC. The gene calls are TRBV19 and TRBJ1-2, with D hard to call. Trimming took off 5 bases at V and 5 bases at J, with 9 bases between the two ends. This CDR3 has 12 amino acids. Germline lookup yields CDR1 LNHDA and CDR2 SQIVND (reference sequence).

The DNA for the CDR3 is TGTGCCACCAGTGCAGGCTATGGCTACACCTTC. Translating it yields CATSAGYGYTF. V usage is TRBV24-1 and J usage is TRBJ1-2; D is unresolved. Germline CDR1 reads KGHDR; CDR2 reads SFDVKD. V lost 5 bases and J lost 4, with 4 bases in between. CDR3 length: 11 amino acids.

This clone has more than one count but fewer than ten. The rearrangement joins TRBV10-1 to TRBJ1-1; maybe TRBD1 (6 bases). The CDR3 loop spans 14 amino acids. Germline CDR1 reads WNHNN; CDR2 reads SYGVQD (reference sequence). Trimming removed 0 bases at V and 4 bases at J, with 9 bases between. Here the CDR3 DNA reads TGCGCCAGCAGTGAGTCTGACAGGCCCACTGAAGCTTTCTTT. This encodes CASSESDRPTEAFF.

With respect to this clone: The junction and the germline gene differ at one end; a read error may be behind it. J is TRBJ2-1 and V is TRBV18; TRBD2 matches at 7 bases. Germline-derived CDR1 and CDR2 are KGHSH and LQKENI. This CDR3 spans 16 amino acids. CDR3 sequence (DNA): TGTGCCAGCTCGCCACTAGCGCCTAGCTCCTACAATGAGCAGTTCTTC. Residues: CASSPLAPSSYNEQFF.

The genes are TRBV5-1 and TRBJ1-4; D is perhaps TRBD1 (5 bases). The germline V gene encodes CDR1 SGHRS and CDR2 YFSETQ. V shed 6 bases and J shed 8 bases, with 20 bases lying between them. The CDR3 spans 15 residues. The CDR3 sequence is CASTSGEMNPEKLFF. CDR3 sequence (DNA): TGCGCCAGCACCTCGGGGGAAATGAATCCGGAAAAACTGTTTTTT.

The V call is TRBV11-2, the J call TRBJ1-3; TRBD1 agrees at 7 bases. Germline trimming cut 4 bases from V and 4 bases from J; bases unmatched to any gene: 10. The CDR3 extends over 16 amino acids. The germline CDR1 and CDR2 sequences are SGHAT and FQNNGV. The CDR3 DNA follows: TGTGCCAGCAGCTCCATAAGGGGGCGCTTGGGAAACACCATATATTTT. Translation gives CASSSIRGRLGNTIYF.

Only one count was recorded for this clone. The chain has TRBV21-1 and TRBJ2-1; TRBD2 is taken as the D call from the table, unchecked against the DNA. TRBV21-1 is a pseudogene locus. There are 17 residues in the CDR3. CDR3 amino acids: CASSKSMRAECSNEQFF. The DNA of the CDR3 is TGTGCCAGCAGCAAAAGTATGAGGGCGGAGTGCTCGAATGAGCAGTTCTTC.

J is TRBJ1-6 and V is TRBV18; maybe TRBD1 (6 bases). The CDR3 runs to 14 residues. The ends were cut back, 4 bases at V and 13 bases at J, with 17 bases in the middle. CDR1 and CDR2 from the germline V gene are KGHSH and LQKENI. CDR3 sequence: CASSLGQRGGPLHF. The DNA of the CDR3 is TGTGCCAGCTCACTTGGACAGCGGGGTGGGCCCCTCCACTTT.

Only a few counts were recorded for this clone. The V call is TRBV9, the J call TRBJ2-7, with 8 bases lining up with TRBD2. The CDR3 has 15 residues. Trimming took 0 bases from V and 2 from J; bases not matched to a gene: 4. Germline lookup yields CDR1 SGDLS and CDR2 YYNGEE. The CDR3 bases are TGTGCCAGCAGCGTAGCGTCTAGCGGGCCCTACGAGCAGTACTTC. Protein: CASSVASSGPYEQYF.

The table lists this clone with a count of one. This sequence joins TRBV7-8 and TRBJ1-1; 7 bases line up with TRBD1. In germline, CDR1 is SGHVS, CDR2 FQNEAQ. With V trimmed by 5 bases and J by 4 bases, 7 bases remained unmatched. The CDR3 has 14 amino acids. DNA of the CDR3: TGTGCCAGCAGCCCATACAGGGGAGGCACTGAAGCTTTCTTT. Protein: CASSPYRGGTEAFF.

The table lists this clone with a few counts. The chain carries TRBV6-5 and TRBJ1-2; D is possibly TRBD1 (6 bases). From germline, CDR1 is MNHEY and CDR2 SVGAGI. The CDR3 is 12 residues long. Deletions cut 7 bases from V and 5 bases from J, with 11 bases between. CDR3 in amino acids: CASKAGAYGYTF. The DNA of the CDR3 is TGTGCCAGCAAGGCAGGGGCGTATGGCTACACCTTC.

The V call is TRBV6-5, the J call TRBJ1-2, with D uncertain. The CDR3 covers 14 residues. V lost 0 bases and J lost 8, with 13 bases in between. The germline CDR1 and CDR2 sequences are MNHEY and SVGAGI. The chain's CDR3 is CASSYSRGLGGYTF. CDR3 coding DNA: TGTGCCAGCAGTTACTCGAGAGGGTTGGGGGGCTACACCTTC.

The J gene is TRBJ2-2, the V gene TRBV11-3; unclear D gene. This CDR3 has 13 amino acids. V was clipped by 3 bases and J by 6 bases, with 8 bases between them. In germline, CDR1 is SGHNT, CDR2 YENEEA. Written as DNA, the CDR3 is TGTGCCAGCAGCTTGAGTTCCTCCGGGGAGCTGTTTTTT. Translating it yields CASSLSSSGELFF.